A single T cell receptor (beta chain) is shown here with its context. The data stem from a study of PD-L1 blockade in urothelial cancer. Time point reported: pretreatment peripheral blood. The table came from immunoSEQ multiplex PCR; TCRdb's copy has only in-frame clones and leaves some out. The table records around 130,000 clones, roughly 84% of them present only once. The sequence was obtained from a man aged 50-60 years with urothelial cancer. The sequences come from PBMCs, collected around atezolizumab (anti-PD-L1) treatment.

CDR3: CASSSTGAKYPNYGYTF. CDR3 sequence (DNA): TGTGCCAGCAGCTCGACAGGTGCCAAATATCCTAACTATGGCTACACCTTC. The chain combines TRBV7-2 with TRBJ1-2; TRBD1 might be the D (6 bases). Trimming took off 4 bases at V and 0 bases at J, with 18 bases between the two ends. This CDR3 comprises 17 residues. The germline gives CDR1 SGHTA, CDR2 FQGNSA.